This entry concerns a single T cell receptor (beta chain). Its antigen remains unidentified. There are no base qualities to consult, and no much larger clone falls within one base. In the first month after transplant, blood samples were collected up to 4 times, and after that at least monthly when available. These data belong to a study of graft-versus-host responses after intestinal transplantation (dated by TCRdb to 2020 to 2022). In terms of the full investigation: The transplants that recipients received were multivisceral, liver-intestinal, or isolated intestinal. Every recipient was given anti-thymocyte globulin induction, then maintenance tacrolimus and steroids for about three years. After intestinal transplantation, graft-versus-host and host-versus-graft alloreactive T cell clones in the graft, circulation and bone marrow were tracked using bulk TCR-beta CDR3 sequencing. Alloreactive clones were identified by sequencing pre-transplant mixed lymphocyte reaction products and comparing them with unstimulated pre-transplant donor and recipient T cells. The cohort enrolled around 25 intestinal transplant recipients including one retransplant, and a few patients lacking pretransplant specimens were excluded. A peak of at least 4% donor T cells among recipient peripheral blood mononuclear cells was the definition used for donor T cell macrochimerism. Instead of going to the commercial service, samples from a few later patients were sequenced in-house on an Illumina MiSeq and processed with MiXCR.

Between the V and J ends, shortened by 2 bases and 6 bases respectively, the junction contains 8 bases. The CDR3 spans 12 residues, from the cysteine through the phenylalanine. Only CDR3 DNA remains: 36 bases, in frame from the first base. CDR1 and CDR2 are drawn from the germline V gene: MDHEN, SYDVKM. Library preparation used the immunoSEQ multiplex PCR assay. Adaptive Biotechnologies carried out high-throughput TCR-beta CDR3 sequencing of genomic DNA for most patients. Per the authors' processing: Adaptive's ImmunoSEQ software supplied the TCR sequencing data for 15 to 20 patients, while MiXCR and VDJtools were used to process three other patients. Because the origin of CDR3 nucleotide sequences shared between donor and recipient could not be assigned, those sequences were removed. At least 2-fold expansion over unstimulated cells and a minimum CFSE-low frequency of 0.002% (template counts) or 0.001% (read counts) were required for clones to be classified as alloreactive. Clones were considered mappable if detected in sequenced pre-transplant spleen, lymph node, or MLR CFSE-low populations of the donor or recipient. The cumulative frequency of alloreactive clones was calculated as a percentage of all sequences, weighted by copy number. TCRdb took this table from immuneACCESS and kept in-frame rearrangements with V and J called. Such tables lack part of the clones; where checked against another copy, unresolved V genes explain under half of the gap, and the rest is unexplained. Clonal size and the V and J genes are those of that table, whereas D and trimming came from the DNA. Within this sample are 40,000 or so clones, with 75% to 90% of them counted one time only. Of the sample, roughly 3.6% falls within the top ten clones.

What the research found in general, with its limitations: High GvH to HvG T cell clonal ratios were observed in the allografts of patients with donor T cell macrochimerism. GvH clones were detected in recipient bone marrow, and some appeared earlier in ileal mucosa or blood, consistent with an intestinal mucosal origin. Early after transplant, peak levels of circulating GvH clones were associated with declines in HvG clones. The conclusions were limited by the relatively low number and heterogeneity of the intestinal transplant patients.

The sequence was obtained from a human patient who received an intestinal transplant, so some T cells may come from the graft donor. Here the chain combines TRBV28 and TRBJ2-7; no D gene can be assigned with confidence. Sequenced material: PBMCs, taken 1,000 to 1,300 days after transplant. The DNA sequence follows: TGTGCCAGCAGTTTAGTGGTCGGCGAGCAGTACTTC. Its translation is CASSLVVGEQYF.